This TCR beta chain was identified during a study of tumor T cells in aggressive B-cell lymphoma. This clone was seen a handful of times. Sequencing was performed with immunoSEQ multiplex PCR; in TCRdb, only in-frame clones are kept and a portion is missing. The repertoire holds several thousand clones, with 75% to 90% as singletons. V lost 0 bases and J lost 4, with 12 bases in between. The germline V gene has CDR1 MNHEY and CDR2 SVGAGI. The CDR3 runs 15 residues. Input material: tumor tissue. V is TRBV6-5 and J is TRBJ1-1; no clear D. This TCR was sampled from an adult with diffuse large B cell lymphoma. CDR3 sequence: CASSYSSGLGTEAFF. The CDR3 DNA sequence: TGTGCCAGCAGTTACTCGTCCGGGTTGGGCACTGAAGCTTTCTTT.